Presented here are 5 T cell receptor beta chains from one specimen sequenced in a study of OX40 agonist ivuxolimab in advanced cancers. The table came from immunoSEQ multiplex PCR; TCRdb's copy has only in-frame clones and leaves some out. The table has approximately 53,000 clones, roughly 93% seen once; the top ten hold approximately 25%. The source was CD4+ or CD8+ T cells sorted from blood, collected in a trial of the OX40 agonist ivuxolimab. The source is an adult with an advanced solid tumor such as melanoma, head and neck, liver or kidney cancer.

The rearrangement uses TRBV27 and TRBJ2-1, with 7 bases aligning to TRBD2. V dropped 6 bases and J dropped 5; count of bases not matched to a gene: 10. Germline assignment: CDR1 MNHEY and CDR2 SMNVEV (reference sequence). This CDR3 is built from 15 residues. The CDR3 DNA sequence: TGTGCCAGCAGCCTTCTAGCGGACCCTCACAATGAGCAGTTCTTC. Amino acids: CASSLLADPHNEQFF.

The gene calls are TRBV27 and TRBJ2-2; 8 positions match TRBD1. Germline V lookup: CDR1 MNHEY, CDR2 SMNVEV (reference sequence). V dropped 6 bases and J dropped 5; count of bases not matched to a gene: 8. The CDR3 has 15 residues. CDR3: CASSLLQGGTGELFF. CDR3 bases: TGTGCCAGCAGCCTATTACAGGGGGGAACCGGGGAGCTGTTTTTT.

The CDR3 loop is CASSTTGIDTEAFF. Written as DNA, the CDR3 is TGTGCCTCCTCCACGACAGGGATTGACACTGAAGCTTTCTTT. The chain uses TRBV28 and TRBJ1-1, with 7 positions matching TRBD1. Unmatched junction bases numbered 12, after V lost 11 bases and J lost 3 bases. The CDR3 spans 14 residues. Germline V gene lookup returns CDR1 MDHEN and CDR2 SYDVKM. Full variable domain (missing parts from reference TRBV28 and TRBJ1-1): DVKVTQSSRYLVKRTGEKVFLECVQDMDHENMFWYRQDPGLGLRLIYFSYDVKMKEKGDIPEGYSVSREKKERFSLILESASTNQTSMYLCASSTTGIDTEAFFGQGTRLTVV.

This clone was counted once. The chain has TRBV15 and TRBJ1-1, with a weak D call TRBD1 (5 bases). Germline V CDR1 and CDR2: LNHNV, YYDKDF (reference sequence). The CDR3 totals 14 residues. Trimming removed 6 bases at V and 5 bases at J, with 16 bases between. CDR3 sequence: CATSSWDKGTEAFF. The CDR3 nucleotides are TGTGCCACCAGTTCGTGGGATAAGGGGACTGAAGCTTTCTTT.

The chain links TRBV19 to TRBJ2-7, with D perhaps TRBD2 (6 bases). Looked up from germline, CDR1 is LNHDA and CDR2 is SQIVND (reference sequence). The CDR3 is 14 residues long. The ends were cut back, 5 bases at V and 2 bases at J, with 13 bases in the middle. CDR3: CASSVSGLPYEQYF. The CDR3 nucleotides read TGTGCCAGTAGTGTTAGCGGATTACCCTACGAGCAGTACTTC.